This T cell receptor (beta chain) stems from a study of T-cell reconstitution after alpha-beta-depleted transplantation in children. Findings and limits, study-wide: Once a year had passed after transplant, T-cell counts and diversity came mostly from newly produced T cells. Reportedly, roughly two months post-transplant, alpha-beta T cells arose from several hundred expanded graft clones. Certain patients had high TCRbeta diversity at day 60, and it came from recipient T cells and thymic progenitors that survived.

Unique molecular identifiers were built into the TCRbeta library. TCRdb reprocessed the PCR reads with MiXCR, giving one entry per CDR3 protein. The top ten clones hold 2.2% of a sample with hundreds of thousands of distinct CDR3 sequences, 13% of them seen once. Notes on this clonotype: Its target is unknown.

Germline CDR1 DFQATT, CDR2 SNEGSKA (reference sequence). Trimming took off 6 bases at V and 3 bases at J, with 15 bases between the two ends. The CDR3 spans 13 residues. The starting material was PBMCs, mostly from graft donor cells, obtained 360 days after TCRalphabeta/CD19-depleted stem cell transplant. The clonotype comes from a male patient younger than 18 who had a stem cell transplant for acute myeloid leukemia, so the T cells may come from the graft donor. V usage is TRBV20-1 and J usage is TRBJ2-7; D is perhaps TRBD2 (6 bases). DNA of the CDR3: TGCAGTGCCAGTGCGGGAATGGGCTACGAGCAGTACTTC. Translation: CSASAGMGYEQYF.